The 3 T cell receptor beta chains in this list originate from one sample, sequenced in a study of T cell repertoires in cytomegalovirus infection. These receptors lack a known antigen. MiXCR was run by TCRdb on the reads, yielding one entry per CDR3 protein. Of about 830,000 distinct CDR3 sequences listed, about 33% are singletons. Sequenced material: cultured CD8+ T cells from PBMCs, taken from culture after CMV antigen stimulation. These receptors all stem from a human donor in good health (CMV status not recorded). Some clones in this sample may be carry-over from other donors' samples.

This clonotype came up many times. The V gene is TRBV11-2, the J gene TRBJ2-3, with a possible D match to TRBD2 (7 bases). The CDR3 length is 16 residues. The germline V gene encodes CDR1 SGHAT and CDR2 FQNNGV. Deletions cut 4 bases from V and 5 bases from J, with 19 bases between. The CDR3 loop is CASSSIWVGGGDTQYF. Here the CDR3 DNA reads TGTGCCAGCAGCTCAATTTGGGTAGGGGGGGGAGATACGCAGTATTTT.

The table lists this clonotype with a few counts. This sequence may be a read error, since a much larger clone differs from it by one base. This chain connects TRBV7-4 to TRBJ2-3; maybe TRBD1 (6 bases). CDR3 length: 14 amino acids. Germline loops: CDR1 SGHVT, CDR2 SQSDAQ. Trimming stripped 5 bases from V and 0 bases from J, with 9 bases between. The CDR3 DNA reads TGTGCCAGCAGCCACACAGGGAGCACAGATACGCAGTATTTT. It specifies CASSHTGSTDTQYF.

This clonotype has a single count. The CDR3 region is CSARVGEGAEAFF. CDR3 coding DNA: TGCAGTGCTAGAGTCGGGGAGGGGGCTGAAGCTTTCTTT. This sequence joins TRBV20-1 and TRBJ1-1, with D tentatively TRBD1 (6 bases). Trimming pared 1 base from V and 6 bases from J, leaving 12 bases between. The CDR3 is 13 amino acids. Per germline, CDR1 DFQATT and CDR2 SNEGSKA (reference sequence).